Each of the 14 T cell receptor beta chains below was sequenced from the same sample in a study of cytomegalovirus exposure and HLA in healthy donors (dated by TCRdb to between 2016 and 2019). The method behind the library was the immunoSEQ multiplex PCR assay. For the multiplex PCR, a mixture combining 60 forward primers for TCR Vbeta segments and 13 reverse primers for TCR Jbeta segments was used. What TCRdb holds here is the immuneACCESS table cut down to in-frame rearrangements. Part of the clones is not present; checked against another copy, under half of the missing clones reflect an unresolved V gene, and the others are unexplained. In this sample the table shows around 130,000 clones, about 63% of which occur a single time. 1.6% of the sample rests with the top ten. The material sequenced was PBMCs. The receptors originated from a man younger than 45 in good health and CMV-seropositive.

CDR3 region: CSASLDYEQYF. In nucleotides, the CDR3 is TGCAGTGCTAGCCTAGATTACGAGCAGTACTTC. The chain combines TRBV20-1 with TRBJ2-7; D not certain. The V end lost 3 bases, the J end lost 4 bases, and 7 bases lay between the germline ends. CDR1 is DFQATT and CDR2 is SNEGSKA in the germline V gene (reference sequence). The CDR3 covers 11 residues.

The V and J genes are TRBV4-3 and TRBJ1-1; possible D gene TRBD1, 5 bases. The CDR3 covers 17 residues. V was shortened by 0 bases and J by 0 bases, with 14 bases between the two germline ends. Germline V gene sequence: CDR1 LGHNA, CDR2 YSLEER. CDR3 in DNA: TGCGCCAGCAGCCAAGATCTGCAGGGAGGAATGAACACTGAAGCTTTCTTT. This encodes CASSQDLQGGMNTEAFF.

This sequence joins TRBV9 and TRBJ2-1; TRBD2 agrees at 8 bases. The CDR3 has 14 amino acids. CDR1 is SGDLS, CDR2 YYNGEE, per germline. Trimming cost V 4 bases and J 10 bases; bases outside gene matches: 10. This chain's CDR3 is CASSSSGSSGEQFF. CDR3 sequence (DNA): TGTGCCAGCAGCTCCAGCGGGAGCTCTGGAGAGCAGTTCTTC.

The chain couples TRBV9 to TRBJ2-7, with 13 bases matching TRBD2. This CDR3 comprises 16 residues. V lost 0 bases and J lost 4; bases outside the gene matches: 4. Germline V lookup: CDR1 SGDLS, CDR2 YYNGEE. The CDR3 protein is CASSVGLAGGLYEQYF. DNA of the CDR3: TGTGCCAGCAGCGTAGGACTAGCGGGAGGCCTATACGAGCAGTACTTC.

The chain joins TRBV19 to TRBJ1-5; TRBD1 aligns across 9 bases. The CDR3 is 12 residues long. Germline V CDR1 and CDR2: LNHDA, SQIVND (reference sequence). Here the CDR3 reads CALGQGLQPQHF. CDR3 DNA sequence: TGTGCTTTGGGACAGGGACTCCAGCCCCAGCATTTT. The full variable domain, its missing parts supplied by reference TRBV19 and TRBJ1-5, is DGGITQSPKYLFRKEGQNVTLSCEQNLNHDAMYWYRQDPGQGLRLIYYSQIVNDFQKGDIAEGYSVSREKKESFPLTVTSAQKNPTAFYLCALGQGLQPQHFGDGTRLSIL.

The chain uses TRBV6-4 and TRBJ1-5; no firm D call. Germline V gene lookup returns CDR1 MRHNA and CDR2 SNTAGT. The ends were cut back, 0 bases at V and 11 bases at J, with 11 bases in the middle. The CDR3 sequence is 13 residues long. The DNA for the CDR3 is TGTGCCAGCAGTGACTCAGAGAGTGGAGCCCAGCATTTT. This translates into CASSDSESGAQHF.

A few counts support this clone. The V gene is TRBV12-5, the J gene TRBJ2-5; 14 bases align to TRBD2. CDR3 length: 17 amino acids. Germline assignment: CDR1 LGHNT and CDR2 FRNRAP. The V gene end was trimmed by 0 bases and the J gene end by 3 bases; junction bases not matched to a gene: 3. CDR3 sequence (DNA): TGTGCTAGTGGTTTGGTACGGACTAGCGGGGGGAAAGAGACCCAGTACTTC. Translation: CASGLVRTSGGKETQYF. The full variable domain, completed using reference TRBV12-5 and TRBJ2-5, is DARVTQTPRHKVTEMGQEVTMRCQPILGHNTVFWYRQTMMQGLELLAYFRNRAPLDDSGMPKDRFSAEMPDATLATLKIQPSEPRDSAVYFCASGLVRTSGGKETQYFGPGTRLLVL.

CDR3 region: CASSRETANTGELFF. The DNA of the CDR3 is TGTGCCAGCAGCCGCGAGACAGCGAACACCGGGGAGCTGTTTTTT. The chain is built from TRBV6-1 and TRBJ2-2, with TRBD1 as a possible D gene (5 bases). This CDR3 spans 15 amino acids. Germline CDR1 reads MNHNS; CDR2 reads SASEGT. V was cut by 6 bases and J by 0 bases, with 11 bases left in between.

The chain joins TRBV28 to TRBJ1-1, with D uncertain. The germline V gene has CDR1 MDHEN and CDR2 SYDVKM. CDR3 length: 13 amino acids. The V end lost 10 bases, the J end lost 3 bases, and 15 bases lay between the germline ends. In DNA form, the CDR3 reads TGTGCCACCCATCCTCCCGGGTACACTGAAGCTTTCTTT. The encoded protein is CATHPPGYTEAFF.

CDR3 loop: CASSYSIGAYGYTF. The CDR3 DNA is TGTGCCAGCAGTTACTCGATCGGAGCGTATGGCTACACCTTC. The chain employs TRBV6-6 and TRBJ1-2; D unclear. The CDR3 length is 14 residues. Germline CDR1 MNHNY, CDR2 SVGAGI (reference sequence). Trimming cost V 0 bases and J 5 bases, with 10 bases left between them.

The V call is TRBV7-9, the J call TRBJ2-7, with a weak D call TRBD2 (6 bases). Germline V gives CDR1 SEHNR, CDR2 FQNEAQ (reference sequence). The CDR3 has 14 amino acids. V was cut by 5 bases and J by 2 bases, with 13 bases left in between. The CDR3 loop is CASSLRRDTYEQYF. The CDR3 bases are TGTGCCAGCAGCCTCAGGCGGGATACCTACGAGCAGTACTTC.

The chain uses TRBV7-2 and TRBJ2-7, with TRBD2 matching over 8 bases. The CDR3 runs 14 residues. Germline V gene data show CDR1 as SGHTA and CDR2 as FQGNSA. Trimming at V came to 5 bases and at J to 2 bases, leaving 5 bases not matched to a gene. This CDR3 reads CASSPGGVTYEQYF. Written as DNA, the CDR3 is TGTGCCAGCAGCCCGGGGGGGGTGACCTACGAGCAGTACTTC.

The chain has TRBV7-9 and TRBJ2-2; D not certain. Germline assignment: CDR1 SEHNR and CDR2 FQNEAQ (reference sequence). The length of the CDR3 is 14 residues. Trimming pared 2 bases from V and 1 base from J, leaving 5 bases between. The CDR3 DNA reads TGTGCCAGCAGCTTATCAGTGAACACCGGGGAGCTGTTTTTT. Protein product: CASSLSVNTGELFF.

This sequence joins TRBV6-1 and TRBJ1-4, with 7 bases aligning to TRBD1. Germline V gives CDR1 MNHNS, CDR2 SASEGT. J lost 4 bases, V lost 6 bases, and 8 bases had no gene match. The CDR3 loop spans 15 amino acids. CDR3 protein: CASRLPGQLNEKLFF. The CDR3, as DNA: TGTGCCAGCAGATTACCGGGACAGCTTAATGAAAAACTGTTTTTT.